Listed here are 11 T cell receptor beta chains from one sample, sequenced in a study of blood T cell repertoires in COVID-19. Repertoires were generated with immunoSEQ multiplex PCR, while TCRdb's copy carries only in-frame clones and drops some. The table has approximately 140,000 clones, over 60% seen once; the top ten hold 10% to 15%. Sequencing used peripheral blood. Receptor source: a man older than 75 with acute or convalescent COVID-19.

The CDR3 loop reads CATSDAGQEVHEQYF. CDR3 nucleotide sequence: TGTGCCACCAGTGATGCCGGACAGGAAGTCCACGAGCAGTACTTC. V and J are TRBV24-1 and TRBJ2-7; 7 bases line up with TRBD1. Germline V gene lookup returns CDR1 KGHDR and CDR2 SFDVKD. CDR3 length equals 15 residues. V was pared by 3 bases and J by 5 bases, with 9 bases of the junction left unmatched.

This chain connects TRBV19 to TRBJ1-1; D may be TRBD1 (5 bases). This CDR3 region has 13 residues. Per the germline V gene, CDR1 is LNHDA and CDR2 is SQIVND (reference sequence). Trimming took 3 bases from V and 11 from J, leaving 16 bases between them. CDR3 in DNA: TGTGCCAGTAGTATCTCACCGGGGGTAATTGCTTTCTTT. This gives the protein CASSISPGVIAFF.

The V gene is TRBV7-2, the J gene TRBJ2-3; D possibly corresponds to TRBD2 (6 bases). The CDR3 has 14 amino acids. Germline V gives CDR1 SGHTA, CDR2 FQGNSA. Trimming removed 5 bases from V and 2 bases from J, with 11 bases in between. The CDR3 reads CASSRDFFTDTQYF. In DNA form, the CDR3 reads TGTGCCAGCAGCCGGGACTTCTTCACAGATACGCAGTATTTT.

The V and J genes are TRBV14 and TRBJ2-7; TRBD1 aligns across 8 bases. The V gene end was trimmed by 5 bases and the J gene end by 0 bases; junction bases not matched to a gene: 3. This CDR3 contains 14 residues. Germline-derived CDR1 and CDR2 are SGHDN and FVKESK. Here the CDR3 reads CASSFGQGSYEQYF. Here the CDR3 DNA reads TGTGCCAGCAGCTTCGGACAGGGCTCCTACGAGCAGTACTTC.

This clone was observed a few times. The rearrangement uses TRBV3-1 (or the pseudogene TRBV3-2) and TRBJ2-1; 9 positions agree with TRBD1. The J segment lost 3 bases and the V segment lost 1 base, leaving 4 bases of the junction unmatched. The CDR3 extends over 16 amino acids. Germline CDR1 and CDR2: LGHDT and YNNKEL (reference sequence). The CDR3 reads CASSQAPGQGYNEQFF. The CDR3 region has the DNA TGTGCCAGCAGCCAAGCGCCGGGACAGGGCTACAATGAGCAGTTCTTC.

The V call is TRBV5-1, the J call TRBJ1-4, with a weak D call TRBD1 (6 bases). Germline CDR1 reads SGHRS; CDR2 reads YFSETQ. Trimming stripped 5 bases from V and 0 bases from J, with 17 bases between. The CDR3 is made up of 17 amino acids. The CDR3 protein is CASSSTGQPATNEKLFF. DNA for the CDR3: TGCGCCAGCAGTTCGACGGGACAACCTGCAACTAATGAAAAACTGTTTTTT.

This clone was picked up a small number of times. The chain couples TRBV6-5 to TRBJ2-3; TRBD1 is a possible D gene (6 bases). Trimming stripped 7 bases from V and 0 bases from J, with 11 bases between. The germline CDR1 and CDR2 sequences are MNHEY and SVGAGI. The CDR3 loop spans 14 amino acids. The CDR3 bases are TGTGCCAGCACCCAAGGACAGAGCACAGATACGCAGTATTTT. Amino acid sequence: CASTQGQSTDTQYF.

The genes are TRBV11-2 and TRBJ1-2; tentative D call: TRBD1 (5 bases). Trimming stripped 4 bases from V and 6 bases from J, with 9 bases between. The germline V gene has CDR1 SGHAT and CDR2 FQNNGV. CDR3 length: 12 residues. The CDR3 loop is CASSSGFNGYTF. The CDR3 DNA follows: TGTGCCAGCAGCTCAGGGTTCAATGGCTACACCTTC.

The chain uses TRBV6-4 and TRBJ1-2; TRBD1 might be the D (6 bases). CDR3 length equals 15 residues. Trimming shortened V by 3 bases and J by 5 bases, and 16 bases separated the two germline ends. Germline V gene sequence: CDR1 MRHNA, CDR2 SNTAGT. The CDR3 here is CASSETPGGQYGYTF. CDR3 nucleotide sequence: TGTGCCAGCAGTGAGACCCCCGGGGGGCAGTATGGCTACACCTTC.

The rearrangement links TRBV27 to TRBJ1-2, with a possible D match to TRBD1 (5 bases). The CDR3 runs 15 residues. Germline values: CDR1 MNHEY, CDR2 SMNVEV (reference sequence). V was trimmed by 7 bases and J by 2 bases, leaving 17 bases between them. CDR3 region: CASTPRRGSNYGYTF. The DNA for the CDR3 is TGTGCCAGCACCCCCCGTAGGGGAAGCAACTATGGCTACACCTTC.

This clone was seen a handful of times. The V and J genes are TRBV4-1 and TRBJ2-5, with 7 bases identical to TRBD1. Germline assignment: CDR1 MGHRA and CDR2 YSYEKL. V lost 0 bases to trimming and J lost 5 bases; unmatched junction nucleotides: 9. CDR3 length: 16 residues. In DNA form, the CDR3 reads TGCGCCAGCAGCCAAGAAGGGGGCAGCCCCTGGGAGACCCAGTACTTC. Translated, it gives CASSQEGGSPWETQYF.